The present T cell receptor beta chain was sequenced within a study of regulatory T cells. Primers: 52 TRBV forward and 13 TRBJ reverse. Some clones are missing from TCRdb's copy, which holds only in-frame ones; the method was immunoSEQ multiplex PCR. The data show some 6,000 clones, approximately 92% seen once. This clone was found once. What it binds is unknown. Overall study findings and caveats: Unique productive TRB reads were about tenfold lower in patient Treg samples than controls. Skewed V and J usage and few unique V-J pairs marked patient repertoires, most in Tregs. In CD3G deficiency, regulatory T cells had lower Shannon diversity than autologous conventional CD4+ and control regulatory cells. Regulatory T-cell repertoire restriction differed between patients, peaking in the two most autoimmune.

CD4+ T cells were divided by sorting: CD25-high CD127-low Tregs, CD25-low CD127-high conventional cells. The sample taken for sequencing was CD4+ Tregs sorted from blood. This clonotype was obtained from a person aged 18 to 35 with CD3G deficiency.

CDR3 amino acids: CASSQTLYNEQFF. For the CDR3, the DNA is TGTGCCAGCAGCCAGACTCTCTACAATGAGCAGTTCTTC. The chain uses TRBV7-2 and TRBJ2-1; D remains ambiguous. The CDR3 runs to 13 residues. In germline, CDR1 is SGHTA, CDR2 FQGNSA. Trimming took 5 bases from V and 3 from J, leaving 8 bases between them.